The clone carrying this TCR beta chain was seen only a few times. The target antigen is unknown. Possible read error: a much larger clone is one base away. What was amplified from RNA transcripts were TCR beta CDR3 regions. Carried out on the TCR CDR3, a first-round RT-PCR used the HTBI primer set. Each CDR3 protein gets one entry after TCRdb re-called the multiplex PCR reads with MiXCR. Here the sample spans 550,000 to 700,000 distinct CDR3 sequences, about 43% being singletons. This sample is drawn from a study of T cells in Graves' hyperthyroidism and ophthalmopathy. Study observations and caveats: The model's output predicted ophthalmopathy at a median of about 5.9 months prior to onset.

This CDR3 region has 13 residues. In germline, CDR1 is SGHRS, CDR2 YFSETQ. This clonotype originated in an adult woman with Graves' disease, either hyperthyroidism or ophthalmopathy (not recorded which). The chain couples TRBV5-1 to TRBJ2-7, with 8 bases aligning to TRBD1. Input material: peripheral blood or thyroid tissue (not recorded which). CDR3 in DNA: TGCGCCGGCAGCTCGACAGGGACAGGCGAGCAGTACTTC. Protein sequence: CAGSSTGTGEQYF. Drawing the rest from reference TRBV5-1 and TRBJ2-7, the complete variable domain is KAGVTQTPRYLIKTRGQQVTLSCSPISGHRSVSWYQQTPGQGLQFLFEYFSETQRNKGNFPGRFSGRQFSNSRSEMNVSTLELGDSALYLCAGSSTGTGEQYFGPGTRLTVT.